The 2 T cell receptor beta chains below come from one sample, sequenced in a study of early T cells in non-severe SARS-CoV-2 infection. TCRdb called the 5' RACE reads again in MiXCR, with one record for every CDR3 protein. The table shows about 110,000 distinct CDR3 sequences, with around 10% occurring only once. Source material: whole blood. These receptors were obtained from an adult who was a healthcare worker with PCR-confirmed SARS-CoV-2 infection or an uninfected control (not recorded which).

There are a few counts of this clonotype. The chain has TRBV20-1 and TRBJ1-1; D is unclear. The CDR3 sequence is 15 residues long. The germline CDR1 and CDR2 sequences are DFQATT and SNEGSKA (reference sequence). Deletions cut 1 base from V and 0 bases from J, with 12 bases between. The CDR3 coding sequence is TGCAGTGCTAGAGCTCGGTCACCCATGAACACTGAAGCTTTCTTT. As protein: CSARARSPMNTEAFF.

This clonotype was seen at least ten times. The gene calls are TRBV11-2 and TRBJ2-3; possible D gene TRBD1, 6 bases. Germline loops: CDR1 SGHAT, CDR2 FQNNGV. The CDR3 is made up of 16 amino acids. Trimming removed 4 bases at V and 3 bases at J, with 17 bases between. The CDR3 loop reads CASSSRTTGGTDTQYF. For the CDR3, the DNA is TGTGCCAGCAGCTCCCGAACGACAGGCGGGACAGATACGCAGTATTTT.